The present T cell receptor beta chain was sequenced within a study of shared clonotypes between healthy human individuals. Comments on this clone: The sample has other DNA sequences that encode this CDR3 too.

Germline CDR1 SGHTA, CDR2 FQGTGA. CDR3 length: 12 residues. Trimming left V 1 base short and J 0 bases short, with 0 bases between. The protocol was immunoSEQ multiplex PCR, while the TCRdb copy is restricted to in-frame clones and leaves out a portion. There are more than 2,000,000 clones in the sample; over 90% occur only once, and 0.3% to 0.4% lies in the top ten. V and J are TRBV7-3 and TRBJ2-5; no reliable D call. What was sequenced was naive CD4+ T cells from PBMCs. Noted subset: CD45RA+ positively selected. This sequence originates from a man in his late teens or twenties in good health. Some clones in this sample may be carry-over from other donors' samples. CDR3 region: CASSLNQETQYF. CDR3 sequence (DNA): TGTGCCAGCAGCTTAAACCAAGAGACCCAGTACTTC. Drawing the rest from reference TRBV7-3 and TRBJ2-5, the complete variable domain is GAGVSQTPSNKVTEKGKYVELRCDPISGHTALYWYRQSLGQGPEFLIYFQGTGAADDSGLPNDRFFAVRPEGSVSTLKIQRTERGDSAVYLCASSLNQETQYFGPGTRLLVL.